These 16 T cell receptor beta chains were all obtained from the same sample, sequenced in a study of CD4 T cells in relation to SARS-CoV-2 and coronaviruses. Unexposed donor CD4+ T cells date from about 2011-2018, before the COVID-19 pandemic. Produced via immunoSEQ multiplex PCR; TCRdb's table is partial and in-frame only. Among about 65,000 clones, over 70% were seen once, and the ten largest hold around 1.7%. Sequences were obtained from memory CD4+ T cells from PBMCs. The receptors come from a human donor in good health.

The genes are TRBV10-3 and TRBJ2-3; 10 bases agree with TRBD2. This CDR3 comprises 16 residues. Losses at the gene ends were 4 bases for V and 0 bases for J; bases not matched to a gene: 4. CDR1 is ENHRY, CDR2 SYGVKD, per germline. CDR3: CAISGTSGTSTDTQYF. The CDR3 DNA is TGTGCCATCAGTGGGACTAGCGGTACTAGCACAGATACGCAGTATTTT.

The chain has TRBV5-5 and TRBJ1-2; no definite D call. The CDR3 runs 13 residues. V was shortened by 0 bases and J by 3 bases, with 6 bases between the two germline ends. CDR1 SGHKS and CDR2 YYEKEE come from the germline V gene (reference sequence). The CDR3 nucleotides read TGTGCCAGCAGCTTGGGGGAGGACTATGGCTACACCTTC. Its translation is CASSLGEDYGYTF.

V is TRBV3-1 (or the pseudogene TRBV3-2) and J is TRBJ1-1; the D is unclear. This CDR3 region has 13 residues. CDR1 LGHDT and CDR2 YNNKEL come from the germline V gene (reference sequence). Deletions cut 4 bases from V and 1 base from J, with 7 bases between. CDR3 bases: TGTGCCAGCAGCCCTAGAAGGAACACTGAAGCTTTCTTT. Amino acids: CASSPRRNTEAFF.

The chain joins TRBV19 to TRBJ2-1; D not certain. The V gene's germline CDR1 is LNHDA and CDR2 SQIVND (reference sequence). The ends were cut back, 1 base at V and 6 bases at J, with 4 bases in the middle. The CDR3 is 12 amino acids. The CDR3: CASSIGPNEQFF. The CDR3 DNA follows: TGTGCCAGTAGTATAGGACCCAATGAGCAGTTCTTC.

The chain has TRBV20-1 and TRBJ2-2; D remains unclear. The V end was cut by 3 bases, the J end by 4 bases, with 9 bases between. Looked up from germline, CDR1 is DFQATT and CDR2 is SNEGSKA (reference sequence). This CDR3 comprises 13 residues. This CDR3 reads CSASSPLTGELFF. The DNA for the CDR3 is TGCAGTGCTAGTAGTCCCCTCACCGGGGAGCTGTTTTTT.

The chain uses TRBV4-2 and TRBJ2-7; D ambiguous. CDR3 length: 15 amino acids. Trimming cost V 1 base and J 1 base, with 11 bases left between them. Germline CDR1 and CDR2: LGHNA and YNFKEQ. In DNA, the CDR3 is TGTGCCAGCAGCCAAGCGGAGACTCGTTCCTACGAGCAGTACTTC. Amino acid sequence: CASSQAETRSYEQYF.

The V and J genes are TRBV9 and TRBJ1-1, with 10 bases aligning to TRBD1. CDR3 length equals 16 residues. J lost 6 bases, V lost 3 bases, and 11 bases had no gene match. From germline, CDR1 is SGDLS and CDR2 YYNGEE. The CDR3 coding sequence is TGTGCCAGCAGCGCGGAGGACAGGGGGTGGTACGCTGAAGCTTTCTTT. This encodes CASSAEDRGWYAEAFF.

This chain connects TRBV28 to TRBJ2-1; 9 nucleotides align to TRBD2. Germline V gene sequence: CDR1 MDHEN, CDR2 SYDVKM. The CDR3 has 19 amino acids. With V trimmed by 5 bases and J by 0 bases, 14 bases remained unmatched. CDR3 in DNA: TGTGCCAGCAGTCAATTCCGACTAGCGGACCGGAGCTCCTACAATGAGCAGTTCTTC. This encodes CASSQFRLADRSSYNEQFF.

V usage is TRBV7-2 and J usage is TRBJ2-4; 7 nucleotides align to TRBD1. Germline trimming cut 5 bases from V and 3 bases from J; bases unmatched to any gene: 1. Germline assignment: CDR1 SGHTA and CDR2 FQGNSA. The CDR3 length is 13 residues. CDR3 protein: CASSRQGKNIQYF. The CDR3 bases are TGTGCCAGCAGCCGACAGGGCAAAAACATTCAGTACTTC. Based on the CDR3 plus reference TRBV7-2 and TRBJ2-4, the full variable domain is GAGVSQSPSNKVTEKGKDVELRCDPISGHTALYWYRQSLGQGLEFLIYFQGNSAPDKSGLPSDRFSAERTGGSVSTLTIQRTQQEDSAVYLCASSRQGKNIQYFGAGTRLSVL.

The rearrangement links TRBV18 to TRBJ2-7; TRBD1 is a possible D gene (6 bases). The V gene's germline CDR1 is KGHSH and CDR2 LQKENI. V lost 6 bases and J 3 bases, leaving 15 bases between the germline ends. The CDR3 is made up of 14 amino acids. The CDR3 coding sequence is TGTGCCAGCTCCCCGGCAGGCAGGGGCTACGAGCAGTACTTC. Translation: CASSPAGRGYEQYF.

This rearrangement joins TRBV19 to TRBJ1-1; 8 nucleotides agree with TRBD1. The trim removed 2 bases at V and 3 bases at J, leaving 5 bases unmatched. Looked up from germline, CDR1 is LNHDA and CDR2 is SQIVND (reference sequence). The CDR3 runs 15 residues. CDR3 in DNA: TGTGCCAGTAGTATACCACAGGGGGTATACACTGAAGCTTTCTTT. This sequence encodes CASSIPQGVYTEAFF.

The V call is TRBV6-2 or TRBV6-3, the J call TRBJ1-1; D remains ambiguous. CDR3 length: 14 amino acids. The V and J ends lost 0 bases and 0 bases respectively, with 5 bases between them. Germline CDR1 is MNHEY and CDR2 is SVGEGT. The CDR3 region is CASSYSRLNTEAFF. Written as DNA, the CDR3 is TGTGCCAGCAGTTACTCACGGTTGAACACTGAAGCTTTCTTT.

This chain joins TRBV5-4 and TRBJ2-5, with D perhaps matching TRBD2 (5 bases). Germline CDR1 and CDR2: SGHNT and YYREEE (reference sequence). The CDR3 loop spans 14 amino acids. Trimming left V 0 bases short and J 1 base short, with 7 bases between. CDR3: CASSLARGQETQYF. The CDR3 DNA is TGTGCCAGCAGCTTGGCACGGGGCCAAGAGACCCAGTACTTC.

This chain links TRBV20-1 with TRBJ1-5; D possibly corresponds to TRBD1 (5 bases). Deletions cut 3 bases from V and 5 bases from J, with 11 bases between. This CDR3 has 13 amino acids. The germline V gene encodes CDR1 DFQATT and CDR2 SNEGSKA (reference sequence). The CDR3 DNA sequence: TGCAGTGCTAGTCCCGGGGGGGATCAGCCCCAGCATTTT. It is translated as CSASPGGDQPQHF.

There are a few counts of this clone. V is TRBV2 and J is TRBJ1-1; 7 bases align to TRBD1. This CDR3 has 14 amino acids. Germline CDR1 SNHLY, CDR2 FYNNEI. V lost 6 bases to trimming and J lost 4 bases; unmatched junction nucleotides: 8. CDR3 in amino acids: CASSTQGTLTEAFF. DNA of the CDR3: TGTGCCAGCAGCACACAGGGGACCCTCACTGAAGCTTTCTTT.

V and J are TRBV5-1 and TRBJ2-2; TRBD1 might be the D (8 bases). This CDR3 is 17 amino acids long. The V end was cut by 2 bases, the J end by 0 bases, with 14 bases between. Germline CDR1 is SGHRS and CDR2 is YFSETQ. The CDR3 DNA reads TGCGCCAGCAGCTTAGGACAGGGACTAACGAACACCGGGGAGCTGTTTTTT. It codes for CASSLGQGLTNTGELFF.